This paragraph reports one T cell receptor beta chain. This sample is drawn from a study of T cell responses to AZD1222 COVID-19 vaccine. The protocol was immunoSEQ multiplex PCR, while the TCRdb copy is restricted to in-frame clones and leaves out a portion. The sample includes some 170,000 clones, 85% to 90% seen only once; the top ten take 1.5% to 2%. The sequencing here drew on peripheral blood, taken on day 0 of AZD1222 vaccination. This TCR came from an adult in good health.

The CDR3 bases are TGTGCCAGCAGCACACAGGGGGCGTCTGGAAACACCATATATTTT. Protein: CASSTQGASGNTIYF. The chain has TRBV7-9 and TRBJ1-3; 9 bases fit TRBD1. The junction had 3 bases not matched to a gene; V was cut back by 5 bases and J by 1 base. This CDR3 is built from 15 residues. Germline V gene sequence: CDR1 SEHNR, CDR2 FQNEAQ (reference sequence).